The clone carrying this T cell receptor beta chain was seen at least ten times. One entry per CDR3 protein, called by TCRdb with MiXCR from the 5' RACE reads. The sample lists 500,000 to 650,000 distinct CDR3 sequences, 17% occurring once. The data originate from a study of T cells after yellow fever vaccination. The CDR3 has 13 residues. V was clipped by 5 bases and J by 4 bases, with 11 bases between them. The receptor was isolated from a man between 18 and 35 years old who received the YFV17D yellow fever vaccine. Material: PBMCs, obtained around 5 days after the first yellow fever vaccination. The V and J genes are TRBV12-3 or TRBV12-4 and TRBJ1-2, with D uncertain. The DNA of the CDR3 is TGTGCCAGCAGTCCTTACCGTGGCTATGGCTACACCTTC. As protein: CASSPYRGYGYTF.